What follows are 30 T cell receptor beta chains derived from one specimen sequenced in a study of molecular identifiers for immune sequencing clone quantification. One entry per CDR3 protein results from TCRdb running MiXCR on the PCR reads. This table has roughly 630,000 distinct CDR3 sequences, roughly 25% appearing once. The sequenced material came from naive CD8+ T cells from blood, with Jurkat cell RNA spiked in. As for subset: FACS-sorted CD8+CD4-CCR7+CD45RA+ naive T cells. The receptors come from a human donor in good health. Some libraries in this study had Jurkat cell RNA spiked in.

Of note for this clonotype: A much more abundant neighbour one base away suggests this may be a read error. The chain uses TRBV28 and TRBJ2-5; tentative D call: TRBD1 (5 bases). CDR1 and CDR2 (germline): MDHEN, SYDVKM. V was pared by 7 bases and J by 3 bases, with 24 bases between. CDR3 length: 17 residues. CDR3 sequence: CASTLSRVTGREETQYF. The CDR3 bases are TGTGCCAGCACCCTCTCCCGGGTTACAGGTCGAGAAGAGACCCAGTACTTC.

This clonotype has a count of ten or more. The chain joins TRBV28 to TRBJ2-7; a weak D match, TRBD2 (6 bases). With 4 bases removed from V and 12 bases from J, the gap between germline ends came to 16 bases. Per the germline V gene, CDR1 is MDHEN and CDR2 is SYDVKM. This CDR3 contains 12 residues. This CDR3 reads CASSSRDLPWYF. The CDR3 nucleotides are TGTGCCAGCAGTTCGAGGGACTTGCCTTGGTACTTC. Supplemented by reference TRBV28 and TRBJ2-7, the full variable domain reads DVKVTQSSRYLVKRTGEKVFLECVQDMDHENMFWYRQDPGLGLRLIYFSYDVKMKEKGDIPEGYSVSREKKERFSLILESASTNQTSMYLCASSSRDLPWYFGPGTRLTVT.

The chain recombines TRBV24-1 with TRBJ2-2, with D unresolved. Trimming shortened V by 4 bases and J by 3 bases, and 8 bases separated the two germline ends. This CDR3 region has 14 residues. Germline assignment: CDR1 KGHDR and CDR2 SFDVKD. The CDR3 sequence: CATSEDSDTGELFF. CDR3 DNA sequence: TGTGCCACCAGTGAAGACTCGGACACCGGGGAGCTGTTTTTT.

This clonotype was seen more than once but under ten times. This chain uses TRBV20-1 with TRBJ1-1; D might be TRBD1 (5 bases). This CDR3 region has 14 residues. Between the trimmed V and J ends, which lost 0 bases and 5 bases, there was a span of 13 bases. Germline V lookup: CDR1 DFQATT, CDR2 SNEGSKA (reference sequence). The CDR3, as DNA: TGCAGTGCTAGAGATTGGGTTGAGGGGACTGAAGCTTTCTTT. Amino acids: CSARDWVEGTEAFF.

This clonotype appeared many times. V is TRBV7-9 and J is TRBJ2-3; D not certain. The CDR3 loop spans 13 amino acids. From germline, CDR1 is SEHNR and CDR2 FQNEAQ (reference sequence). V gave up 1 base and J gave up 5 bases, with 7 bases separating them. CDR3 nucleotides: TGTGCCAGCAGCTTAGGTTTAGGAGATACGCAGTATTTT. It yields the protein CASSLGLGDTQYF. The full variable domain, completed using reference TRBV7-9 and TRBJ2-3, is DTGVSQNPRHKITKRGQNVTFRCDPISEHNRLYWYRQTLGQGPEFLTYFQNEAQLEKSRLLSDRFSAERPKGSFSTLEIQRTEQGDSAMYLCASSLGLGDTQYFGPGTRLTVL.

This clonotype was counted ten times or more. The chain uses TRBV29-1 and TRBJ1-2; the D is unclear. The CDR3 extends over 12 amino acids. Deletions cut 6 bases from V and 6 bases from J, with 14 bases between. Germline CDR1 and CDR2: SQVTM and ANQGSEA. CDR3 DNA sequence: TGCAGCGTCGGTGCAGGAGCGGATGGCTACACCTTC. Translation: CSVGAGADGYTF.

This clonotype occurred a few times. The CDR3 region is CAWSLREGFYEQYF. The DNA for the CDR3 is TGTGCCTGGAGTCTGCGGGAGGGTTTCTACGAGCAGTACTTC. The chain uses TRBV30 and TRBJ2-7; 9 bases match TRBD2. V trimming: 2 bases; J trimming: 3 bases; junction bases outside the gene matches: 5. Germline V gene lookup returns CDR1 GTSNPN and CDR2 SVGIG (reference sequence). The CDR3 is made up of 14 amino acids.

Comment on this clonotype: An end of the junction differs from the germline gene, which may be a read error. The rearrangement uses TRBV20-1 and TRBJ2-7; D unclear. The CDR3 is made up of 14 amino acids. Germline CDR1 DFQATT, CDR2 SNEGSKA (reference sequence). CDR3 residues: CSARVRLMSYEQYF. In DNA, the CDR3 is TGCAGTGCTAGAGTCAGACTCATGTCCTACGAACAGTACTTC.

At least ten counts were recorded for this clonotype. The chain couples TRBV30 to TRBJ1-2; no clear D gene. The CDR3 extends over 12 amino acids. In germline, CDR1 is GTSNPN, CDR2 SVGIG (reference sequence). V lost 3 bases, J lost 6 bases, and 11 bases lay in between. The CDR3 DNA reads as TGTGCCTGGAGAAATGGTTTGGATGGCTACACCTTC. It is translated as CAWRNGLDGYTF.

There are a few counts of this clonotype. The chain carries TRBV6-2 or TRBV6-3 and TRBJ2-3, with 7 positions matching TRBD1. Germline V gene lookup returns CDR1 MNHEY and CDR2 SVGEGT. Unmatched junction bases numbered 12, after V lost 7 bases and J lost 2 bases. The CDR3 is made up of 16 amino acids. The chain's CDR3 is CASTNALGGSTDTQYF. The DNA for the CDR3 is TGTGCCAGCACCAACGCCCTAGGGGGCTCCACAGATACGCAGTATTTT.

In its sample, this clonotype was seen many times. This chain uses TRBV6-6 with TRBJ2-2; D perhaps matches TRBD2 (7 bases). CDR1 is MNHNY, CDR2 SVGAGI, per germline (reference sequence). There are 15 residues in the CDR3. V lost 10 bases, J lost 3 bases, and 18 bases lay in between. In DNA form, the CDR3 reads TGTGCCACCACTCCGAGGGGGGGATACACCGGGGAGCTGTTTTTT. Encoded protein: CATTPRGGYTGELFF.

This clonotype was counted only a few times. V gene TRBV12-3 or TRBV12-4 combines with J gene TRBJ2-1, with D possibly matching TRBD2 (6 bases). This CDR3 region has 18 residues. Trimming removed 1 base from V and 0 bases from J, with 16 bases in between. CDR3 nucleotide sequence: TGTGCCAGCAGTTTAGACCCTTGGCGGGACGACTCCTACAATGAGCAGTTCTTC. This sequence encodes CASSLDPWRDDSYNEQFF.

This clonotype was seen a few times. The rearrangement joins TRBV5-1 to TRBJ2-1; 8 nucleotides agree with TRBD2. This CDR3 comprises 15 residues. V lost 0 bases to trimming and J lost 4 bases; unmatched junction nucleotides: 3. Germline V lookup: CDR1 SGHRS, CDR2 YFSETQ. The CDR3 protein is CASSLAGLEYNEQFF. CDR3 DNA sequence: TGCGCCAGCAGCTTGGCGGGACTAGAATACAATGAGCAGTTCTTC.

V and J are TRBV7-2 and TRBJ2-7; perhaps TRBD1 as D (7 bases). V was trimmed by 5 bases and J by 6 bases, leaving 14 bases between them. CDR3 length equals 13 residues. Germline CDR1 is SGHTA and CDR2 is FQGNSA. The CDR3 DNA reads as TGTGCCAGCAGCCGCGGACAGGAGGGCGAGCAGTACTTC. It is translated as CASSRGQEGEQYF.

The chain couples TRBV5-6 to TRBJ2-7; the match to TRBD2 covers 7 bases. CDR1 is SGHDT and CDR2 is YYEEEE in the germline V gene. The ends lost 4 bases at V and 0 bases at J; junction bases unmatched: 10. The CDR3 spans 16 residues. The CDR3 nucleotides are TGTGCCAGCAGCGGGACTACGACATTGAGCTCCTACGAGCAGTACTTC. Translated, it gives CASSGTTTLSSYEQYF. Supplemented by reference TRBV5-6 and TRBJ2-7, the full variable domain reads DAGVTQSPTHLIKTRGQQVTLRCSPKSGHDTVSWYQQALGQGPQFIFQYYEEEERQRGNFPDRFSGHQFPNYSSELNVNALLLGDSALYLCASSGTTTLSSYEQYFGPGTRLTVT.

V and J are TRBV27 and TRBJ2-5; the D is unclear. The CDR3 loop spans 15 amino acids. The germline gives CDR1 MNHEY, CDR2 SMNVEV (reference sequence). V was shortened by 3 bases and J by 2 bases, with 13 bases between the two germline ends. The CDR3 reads CASSFSANPQETQYF. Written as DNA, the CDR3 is TGTGCCAGCAGTTTTTCTGCTAACCCTCAAGAGACCCAGTACTTC.

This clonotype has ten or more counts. Here the CDR3 DNA reads TGTGCCACCAGCAGACTACCTGGGGGGGCCGGTAATGAAAAACTGTTTTTT. It is translated as CATSRLPGGAGNEKLFF. The genes are TRBV15 and TRBJ1-4; D possibly corresponds to TRBD1 (6 bases). CDR3 length equals 17 residues. The ends were cut back, 2 bases at V and 4 bases at J, with 17 bases in the middle. CDR1 is LNHNV and CDR2 is YYDKDF in the germline V gene (reference sequence). Based on the CDR3 plus reference TRBV15 and TRBJ1-4, the full variable domain is DAMVIQNPRYQVTQFGKPVTLSCSQTLNHNVMYWYQQKSSQAPKLLFHYYDKDFNNEADTPDNFQSRRPNTSFCFLDIRSPGLGDTAMYLCATSRLPGGAGNEKLFFGSGTQLSVL.

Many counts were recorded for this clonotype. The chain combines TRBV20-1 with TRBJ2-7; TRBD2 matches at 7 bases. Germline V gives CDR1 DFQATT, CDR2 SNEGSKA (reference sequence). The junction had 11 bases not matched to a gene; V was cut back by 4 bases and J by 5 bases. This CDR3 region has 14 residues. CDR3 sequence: CSAILGRKVHEQYF. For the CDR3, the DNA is TGCAGTGCTATACTCGGGAGGAAGGTCCACGAGCAGTACTTC.

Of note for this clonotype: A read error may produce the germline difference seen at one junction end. The CDR3, as DNA: TGTACCAGCAGCGTTACTAGCGGGAGTTTAATAGATACGCAGTATTTT. This translates into CTSSVTSGSLIDTQYF. This chain connects TRBV9 to TRBJ2-3; 11 bases are a match to TRBD2. The CDR3 loop spans 16 amino acids. Germline assignment: CDR1 SGDLS and CDR2 YYNGEE.

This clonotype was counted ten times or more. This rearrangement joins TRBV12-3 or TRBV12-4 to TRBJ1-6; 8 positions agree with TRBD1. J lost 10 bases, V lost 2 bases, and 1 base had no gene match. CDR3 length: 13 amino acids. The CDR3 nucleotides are TGTGCCAGCAGTTTACAGGGGGCCTCACCCCTCCACTTT. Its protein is CASSLQGASPLHF.

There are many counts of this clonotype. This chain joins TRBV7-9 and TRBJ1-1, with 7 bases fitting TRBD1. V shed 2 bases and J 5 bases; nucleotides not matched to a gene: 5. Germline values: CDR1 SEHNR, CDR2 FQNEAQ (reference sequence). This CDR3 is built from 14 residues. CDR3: CASSLQGEGTEAFF. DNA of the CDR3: TGTGCCAGCAGCTTACAGGGGGAAGGTACTGAAGCTTTCTTT.

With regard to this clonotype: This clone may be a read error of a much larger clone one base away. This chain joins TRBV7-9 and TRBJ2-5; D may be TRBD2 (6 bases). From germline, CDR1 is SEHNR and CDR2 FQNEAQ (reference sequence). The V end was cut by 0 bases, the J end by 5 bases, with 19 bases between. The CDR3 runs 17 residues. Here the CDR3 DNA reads TGTGCCAGCAGCTTAGCAGCCTGGGCGGGGACGGGTGAGACCCAGTACTTC. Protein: CASSLAAWAGTGETQYF.

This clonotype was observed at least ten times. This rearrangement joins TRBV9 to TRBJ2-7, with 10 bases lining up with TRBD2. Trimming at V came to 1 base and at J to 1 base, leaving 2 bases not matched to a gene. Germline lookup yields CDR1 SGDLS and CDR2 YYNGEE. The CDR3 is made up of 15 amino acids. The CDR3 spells CASSVSSGSSYEQYF. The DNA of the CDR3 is TGTGCCAGCAGCGTATCTAGCGGGAGTTCCTACGAGCAGTACTTC.

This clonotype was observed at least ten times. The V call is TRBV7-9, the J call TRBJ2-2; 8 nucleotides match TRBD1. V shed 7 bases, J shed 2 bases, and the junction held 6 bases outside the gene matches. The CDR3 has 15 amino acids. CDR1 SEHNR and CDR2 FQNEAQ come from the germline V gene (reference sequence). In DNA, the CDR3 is TGTGCCAGCACCCCAGGGGGCACTAACACCGGGGAGCTGTTTTTT. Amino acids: CASTPGGTNTGELFF.

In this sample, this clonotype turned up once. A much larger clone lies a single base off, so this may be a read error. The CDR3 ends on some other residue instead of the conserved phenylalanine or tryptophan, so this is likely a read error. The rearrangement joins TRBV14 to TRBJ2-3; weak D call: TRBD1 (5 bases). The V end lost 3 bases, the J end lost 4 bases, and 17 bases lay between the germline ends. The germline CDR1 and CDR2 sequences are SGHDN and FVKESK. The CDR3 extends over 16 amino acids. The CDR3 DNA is TGTGCCAGCAGCCAGGCCCTGACAGTTTCAGCAGATACGCAGTATCTT. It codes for CASSQALTVSADTQYL.

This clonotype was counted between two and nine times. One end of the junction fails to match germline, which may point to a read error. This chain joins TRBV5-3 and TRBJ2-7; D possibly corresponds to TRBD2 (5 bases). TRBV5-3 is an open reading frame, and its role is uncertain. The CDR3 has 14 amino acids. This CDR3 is CASSLFGSPNEQYF. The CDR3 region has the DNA TGTGCCAGCAGCTTGTTTGGGAGCCCCAACGAGCAGTACTTC.

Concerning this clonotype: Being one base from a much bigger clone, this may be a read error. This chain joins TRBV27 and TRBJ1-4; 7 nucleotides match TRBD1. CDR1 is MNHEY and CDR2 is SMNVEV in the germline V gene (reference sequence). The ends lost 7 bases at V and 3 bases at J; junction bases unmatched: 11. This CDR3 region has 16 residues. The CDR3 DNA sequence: TGTGCCAGCACGGACAGGCCCTATGCAGCTAATGAAAAACTGTTTTTT. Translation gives CASTDRPYAANEKLFF.

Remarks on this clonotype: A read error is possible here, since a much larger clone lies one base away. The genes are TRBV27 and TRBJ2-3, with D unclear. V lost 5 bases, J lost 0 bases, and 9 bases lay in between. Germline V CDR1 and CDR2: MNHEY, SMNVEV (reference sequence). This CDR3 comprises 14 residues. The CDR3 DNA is TGTGCCAGCAGTCTCTTCCACAGCACAGATACGCAGTATTTT. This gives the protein CASSLFHSTDTQYF.

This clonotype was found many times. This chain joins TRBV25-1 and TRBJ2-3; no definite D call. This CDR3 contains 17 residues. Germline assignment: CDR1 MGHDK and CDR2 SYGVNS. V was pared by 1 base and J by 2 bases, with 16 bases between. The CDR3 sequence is CASSELGQLPYTDTQYF. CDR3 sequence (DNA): TGTGCCAGCAGTGAATTGGGTCAGCTCCCCTACACAGATACGCAGTATTTT.

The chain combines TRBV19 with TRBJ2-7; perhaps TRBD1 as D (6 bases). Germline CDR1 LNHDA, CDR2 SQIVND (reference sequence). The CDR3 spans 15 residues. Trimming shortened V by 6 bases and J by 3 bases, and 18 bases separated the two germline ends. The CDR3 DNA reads TGTGCCAGTAGGCAGGGACCGGGACAAGACTACGAGCAGTACTTC. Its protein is CASRQGPGQDYEQYF.